This T cell receptor (beta chain) originates from a study of blood T cell repertoires in COVID-19. Study information: PBMCs, B-cell-depleted T cells, or T cells provided the cDNA or gDNA that made up the material.

The method was immunoSEQ multiplex PCR; TCRdb's version includes in-frame clones alone and lacks a portion of them. This sample yields some 380,000 clones, of which approximately 77% are seen a single time; about 1.2% belongs to the top ten. Per the germline V gene, CDR1 is MNHEY and CDR2 is SVGAGI. The ends lost 4 bases at V and 8 bases at J; junction bases unmatched: 10. The CDR3 consists of 15 residues. This chain uses TRBV6-5 with TRBJ1-4; 7 bases fit TRBD1. Input material: peripheral blood. This clonotype was obtained from a human donor with acute or convalescent COVID-19. The donor label of this sample is uncertain. In DNA, the CDR3 is TGTGCCAGCAGTTCACAGGGGAGCAAGAGGGAAAAACTGTTTTTT. This sequence encodes CASSSQGSKREKLFF.